Reported below is one TCR beta chain. This specimen comes from a study of cytomegalovirus exposure and HLA in healthy donors. Study summary: Samples from HLA-typed donors yielded approximately 80 million unique TCRs in an early data release. Out of 398 genotyped donors, about 84% belonged to the Caucasian-associated ancestry cluster.

The PCR was carried out with 60 Vbeta primers and 13 Jbeta primers. Clones were sequenced by immunoSEQ multiplex PCR, and TCRdb holds only the in-frame ones, with some missing. The sample lists 55,000 to 80,000 clones, more than 75% seen once, with 1.9% in the top ten. The CDR3 totals 14 residues. V trimming: 4 bases; J trimming: 5 bases; junction bases outside the gene matches: 5. CDR1 is SQVTM, CDR2 ANQGSEA, per germline. This sequence joins TRBV29-1 and TRBJ2-5; 12 nucleotides line up with TRBD2. What was sequenced was PBMCs. This clonotype originated in a man between 18 and 29 years old in good health and CMV-seronegative. The CDR3 here is CSVGLAGGTETQYF. CDR3 DNA: TGCAGCGTTGGCCTAGCGGGAGGGACGGAGACCCAGTACTTC.